This T cell receptor (beta chain) emerged from a study of cytomegalovirus exposure and HLA in healthy donors. CDR1 is SGHTA and CDR2 is FQGNSA in the germline V gene. The germline V and J ends were trimmed by 5 bases and 1 base, with 21 bases remaining between them. This CDR3 has 18 amino acids. Study-level points and caveats: A later analysis reportedly found that, within productive TCRs, an Asian-associated ancestry cluster had fewer N-insertions than the mean observed across the roughly 670 donors. Most sequenced TCRs were rare (though some public TCRs occurred in many donors).

On this clone itself: Its target is not known.

Primers for the PCR totalled 60 Vbeta and 13 Jbeta. The data were produced by immunoSEQ multiplex PCR, yet TCRdb's version contains in-frame clones alone and is incomplete. The table includes over 110,000 clones, around 78% detected once. The sequenced sample was PBMCs. This receptor was taken from a woman aged 18-35 years in good health and CMV-seropositive. The chain uses TRBV7-2 and TRBJ1-3; tentative D call: TRBD1 (5 bases). As DNA, the CDR3 is TGTGCCAGCAGCCCTCCCGGGACTAAACGGAGGTCTGGAAACACCATATATTTT. This sequence encodes CASSPPGTKRRSGNTIYF.